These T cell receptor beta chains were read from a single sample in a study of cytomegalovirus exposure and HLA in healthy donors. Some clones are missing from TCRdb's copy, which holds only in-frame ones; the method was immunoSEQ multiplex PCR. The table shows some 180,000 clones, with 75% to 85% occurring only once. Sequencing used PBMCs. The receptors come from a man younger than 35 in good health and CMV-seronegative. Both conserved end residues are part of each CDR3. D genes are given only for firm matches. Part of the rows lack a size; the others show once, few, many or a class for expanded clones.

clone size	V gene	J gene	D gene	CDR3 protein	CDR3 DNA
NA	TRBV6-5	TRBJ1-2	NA	CASAWGSNYGYTF	TGTGCCAGCGCATGGGGCAGTAACTATGGCTACACCTTC
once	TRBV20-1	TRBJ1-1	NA	CSARVSRKAFF	TGCAGTGCTAGAGTCAGCAGGAAGGCTTTCTTT
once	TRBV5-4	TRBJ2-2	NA	CASSLQGGGELFF	TGTGCCAGCAGCTTACAGGGAGGGGGGGAGCTGTTTTTT
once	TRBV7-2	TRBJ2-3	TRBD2	CASRLAGGPVNTQYF	TGTGCCAGCAGGTTAGCGGGAGGGCCCGTAAATACGCAGTATTTT
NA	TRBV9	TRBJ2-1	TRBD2	CASSPPTSGMSGEQFF	TGTGCCAGCAGCCCCCCGACTAGCGGGATGTCCGGTGAGCAGTTCTTC
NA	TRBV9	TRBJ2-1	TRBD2	CASSPTGRAWEQFF	TGTGCCAGCAGCCCCACCGGGAGGGCGTGGGAGCAGTTCTTC
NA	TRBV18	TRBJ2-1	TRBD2	CASRRGSGTQNEQFF	TGTGCCAGCCGACGGGGTAGCGGGACTCAGAATGAGCAGTTCTTC
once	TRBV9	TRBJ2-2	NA	CASSVGPRGAGELFF	TGTGCCAGCAGCGTAGGTCCCAGGGGGGCCGGGGAGCTGTTTTTT
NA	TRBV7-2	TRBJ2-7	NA	CASSYTIYAYEQYF	TGTGCCAGCAGTTATACTATCTACGCCTACGAGCAGTACTTC
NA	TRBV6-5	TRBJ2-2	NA	CASSYVSREPTGELFF	TGTGCCAGCAGTTACGTCTCCCGGGAACCAACCGGGGAGCTGTTTTTT